The 15 T cell receptor beta chains below all came from one sample that was sequenced in a study of blood T cell repertoires in COVID-19. Assay used: immunoSEQ multiplex PCR; TCRdb lists only in-frame clones, some missing. The data contain some 110,000 clones, roughly 80% of them singletons. Source material: peripheral blood. All receptors come from a woman aged 80 or over with active or convalescent COVID-19.

This chain uses TRBV7-3 with TRBJ1-1; D possibly corresponds to TRBD1 (5 bases). The CDR3 is made up of 13 amino acids. V was pared by 4 bases and J by 3 bases, with 9 bases between. Germline V gene lookup returns CDR1 SGHTA and CDR2 FQGTGA. This chain's CDR3 is CASSYGGYTEAFF. CDR3 nucleotide sequence: TGTGCCAGCAGCTACGGGGGGTACACTGAAGCTTTCTTT.

This chain joins TRBV24-1 and TRBJ2-6; D is undetermined. CDR1 KGHDR and CDR2 SFDVKD come from the germline V gene. Trimming removed 0 bases from V and 1 base from J, with 3 bases in between. The CDR3 is 15 residues long. Written as DNA, the CDR3 is TGTGCCACCAGTGATTTGGAGTCTGGGGCCAACGTCCTGACTTTC. The encoded protein is CATSDLESGANVLTF.

This clone counts as medium-sized (0.01 to 0.1%). The chain joins TRBV5-8 to TRBJ2-7; 8 bases are shared with TRBD1. Germline CDR1 is SGHTS and CDR2 is YDEGEE. This CDR3 region has 14 residues. The V gene end was trimmed by 5 bases and the J gene end by 3 bases; junction bases not matched to a gene: 7. The CDR3 spells CASRHRGTHYEQYF. DNA of the CDR3: TGTGCCAGCAGGCACAGGGGGACCCACTACGAGCAGTACTTC.

V usage is TRBV10-3 and J usage is TRBJ2-2; 7 positions match TRBD2. This CDR3 has 15 residues. Germline CDR1 is ENHRY and CDR2 is SYGVKD. Trimming took 8 bases from V and 3 from J; bases not matched to a gene: 9. The CDR3 reads CAIRRGLADTGELFF. Here the CDR3 DNA reads TGTGCCATCCGGAGGGGCCTAGCGGACACCGGGGAGCTGTTTTTT.

This clone has a single count. The chain is built from TRBV18 and TRBJ1-1, with D perhaps TRBD1 (6 bases). Between the trimmed V and J ends, which lost 6 bases and 6 bases, there was a span of 8 bases. Germline V CDR1 and CDR2: KGHSH, LQKENI. The CDR3 is 11 residues long. CDR3 DNA sequence: TGTGCCAGCTCGCAGGGGCCTGAAGCTTTCTTT. It encodes CASSQGPEAFF.

The rearrangement uses TRBV2 and TRBJ2-1, with D possibly matching TRBD2 (5 bases). Germline V gives CDR1 SNHLY, CDR2 FYNNEI. The CDR3 has 14 residues. Trimming pared 7 bases from V and 3 bases from J, leaving 13 bases between. DNA of the CDR3: TGTGCCAGCACACTGCGCGGGCTCTACAATGAGCAGTTCTTC. Protein sequence: CASTLRGLYNEQFF.

J is TRBJ1-2 and V is TRBV12-3 or TRBV12-4; D not resolved. The CDR3 spans 11 residues. Trimming removed 4 bases at V and 2 bases at J, with 2 bases between. In DNA, the CDR3 is TGTGCCAGCAGTTCAAACTATGGCTACACCTTC. It translates to CASSSNYGYTF.

The chain combines TRBV7-2 with TRBJ2-5; the match to TRBD2 covers 16 bases. V lost 4 bases and J lost 6; bases outside the gene matches: 8. Germline CDR1 SGHTA, CDR2 FQGNSA. The CDR3 runs 17 residues. CDR3 coding DNA: TGTGCCAGCAGCTCCTCCGGGACTAGCGGGGGGGCGAAGACCCAGTACTTC. Protein sequence: CASSSSGTSGGAKTQYF. The whole variable domain, filled in from reference TRBV7-2 and TRBJ2-5, reads GAGVSQSPSNKVTEKGKDVELRCDPISGHTALYWYRQSLGQGLEFLIYFQGNSAPDKSGLPSDRFSAERTGGSVSTLTIQRTQQEDSAVYLCASSSSGTSGGAKTQYFGPGTRLLVL.

This chain uses TRBV19 with TRBJ2-1; 7 bases fit TRBD1. This CDR3 spans 13 amino acids. Germline values: CDR1 LNHDA, CDR2 SQIVND (reference sequence). V lost 3 bases to trimming and J lost 9 bases; unmatched junction nucleotides: 5. The CDR3 nucleotides are TGTGCCAGTAGTATGTCCAGGGGGAGTGAGCAGTTCTTC. It specifies CASSMSRGSEQFF.

CDR3 residues: CASSLGPGQSSSYEQYF. CDR3 nucleotide sequence: TGCGCCAGCAGCTTGGGCCCGGGACAGTCGAGCTCCTACGAGCAGTACTTC. V and J are TRBV5-1 and TRBJ2-7, with TRBD1 matching 7 bases. The V and J ends lost 0 bases and 0 bases, in that order; junction bases with no gene match: 9. The germline V gene encodes CDR1 SGHRS and CDR2 YFSETQ. The length of the CDR3 is 17 residues.

The chain links TRBV7-2 to TRBJ1-5, with D possibly being TRBD1 (5 bases). The V gene lost 5 bases and the J gene lost 10 bases, with 21 bases spanning the gap. Germline V gene lookup returns CDR1 SGHTA and CDR2 FQGNSA. The CDR3 is 15 residues long. CDR3 in amino acids: CASSPKGQGRGPQHF. As DNA, the CDR3 is TGTGCCAGCAGCCCCAAAGGTCAGGGCCGAGGACCCCAGCATTTT.

The rearrangement links TRBV6-5 to TRBJ1-2, with 8 bases that match TRBD1. Trimming cost V 5 bases and J 4 bases; bases outside gene matches: 6. CDR3 length: 14 residues. CDR1 and CDR2 from the germline V gene are MNHEY and SVGAGI. Here the CDR3 DNA reads TGTGCCAGCAGTACGACAGGGGATGGCTATGGCTACACCTTC. This gives the protein CASSTTGDGYGYTF.

The chain recombines TRBV10-2 with TRBJ1-5; the D gene is possibly TRBD1 (6 bases). Germline loops: CDR1 WSHSY, CDR2 SAAADI. Between the trimmed V and J ends, which lost 2 bases and 3 bases, there was a span of 11 bases. The CDR3 contains 15 residues. This CDR3 reads CASSESGTNNQPQHF. For the CDR3, the DNA is TGCGCCAGCAGTGAGAGCGGGACAAACAATCAGCCCCAGCATTTT.

CDR3 residues: CATLTRAADTQYF. The CDR3 DNA follows: TGTGCCACCCTTACCCGAGCCGCAGATACGCAGTATTTT. The chain combines TRBV27 with TRBJ2-3, with D unclear. The V gene's germline CDR1 is MNHEY and CDR2 SMNVEV (reference sequence). The V gene lost 10 bases and the J gene lost 4 bases, with 15 bases spanning the gap. The CDR3 spans 13 residues.

In DNA form, the CDR3 reads TGTGCCACCAGCACGTTTTATTTTAGGCAGGGGAAGGAAGCTTTCTTT. It is translated as CATSTFYFRQGKEAFF. The chain employs TRBV15 and TRBJ1-1, with D possibly being TRBD1 (6 bases). Germline-derived CDR1 and CDR2 are LNHNV and YYDKDF (reference sequence). There are 16 residues in the CDR3. The V end was cut by 4 bases, the J end by 8 bases, with 23 bases between.